The 15 T cell receptor beta chains reported below all come from one sample, sequenced in a study of cytomegalovirus exposure and HLA in healthy donors (dated by TCRdb to about 2017). Libraries were prepared through the immunoSEQ multiplex PCR assay. Imported from immuneACCESS, the table was reduced by TCRdb to in-frame sequences with V and J called. These copies leave out some clones; in studies compared against another copy, an unresolved V gene accounts for under half, and the cause of the remainder is not known. The sample records about 140,000 clones, around 85% of which are singletons. 2.9% of the sample goes to the ten largest clones. The sequenced sample consisted of PBMCs. Source of these receptors: a man younger than 30 in good health and CMV-seronegative.

In its sample, this clone was seen once. V usage is TRBV2 and J usage is TRBJ1-1; the match to TRBD1 covers 7 bases. Germline V gene data show CDR1 as SNHLY and CDR2 as FYNNEI. CDR3 length: 13 residues. J lost 6 bases, V lost 11 bases, and 12 bases had no gene match. CDR3 in amino acids: CAGGQERDSEAFF. In DNA form, the CDR3 reads TGTGCCGGAGGACAGGAAAGGGACTCTGAAGCTTTCTTT.

The rearrangement joins TRBV27 to TRBJ1-2; D is unresolved. The length of the CDR3 is 13 residues. Trimming stripped 8 bases from V and 6 bases from J, with 16 bases between. Germline V CDR1 and CDR2: MNHEY, SMNVEV (reference sequence). The CDR3 DNA reads as TGTGCCAGCCGTCCATCCGGGAGCGATGGCTACACCTTC. Protein product: CASRPSGSDGYTF.

The chain links TRBV5-6 to TRBJ1-2; D is uncertain. Germline CDR1 SGHDT, CDR2 YYEEEE. Trimming cost V 4 bases and J 0 bases, with 10 bases left between them. The CDR3 runs 14 residues. CDR3 sequence (DNA): TGTGCCAGCAGCCAATCCCTAGCTAACTATGGCTACACCTTC. Translated: CASSQSLANYGYTF.

The chain uses TRBV9 and TRBJ2-2; no firm D call. This CDR3 has 13 residues. CDR1 is SGDLS, CDR2 YYNGEE, per germline. Trimming shortened V by 2 bases and J by 5 bases, and 7 bases separated the two germline ends. The CDR3 loop is CASSVTLTGELFF. Here the CDR3 DNA reads TGTGCCAGCAGCGTGACTCTAACCGGGGAGCTGTTTTTT.

The chain uses TRBV28 and TRBJ1-4, with a possible D match to TRBD1 (6 bases). The ends were cut back, 4 bases at V and 6 bases at J, with 18 bases in the middle. This CDR3 contains 16 residues. Germline-derived CDR1 and CDR2 are MDHEN and SYDVKM. The CDR3 here is CASSYFGQSSDEKLFF. In DNA form, the CDR3 reads TGTGCCAGCAGTTACTTCGGACAGTCATCCGATGAAAAACTGTTTTTT. The whole variable domain, filled in from reference TRBV28 and TRBJ1-4, reads DVKVTQSSRYLVKRTGEKVFLECVQDMDHENMFWYRQDPGLGLRLIYFSYDVKMKEKGDIPEGYSVSREKKERFSLILESASTNQTSMYLCASSYFGQSSDEKLFFGSGTQLSVL.

The genes are TRBV6-6 and TRBJ1-2, with D uncertain. Trimming removed 8 bases from V and 1 base from J, with 8 bases in between. In germline, CDR1 is MNHNY, CDR2 SVGAGI (reference sequence). This CDR3 contains 12 residues. CDR3 loop: CASGGLNYGYTF. The CDR3 DNA reads as TGTGCCAGCGGAGGACTTAACTATGGCTACACCTTC.

The chain recombines TRBV6-1 with TRBJ2-6, with D perhaps matching TRBD1 (5 bases). V gave up 3 bases and J gave up 4 bases, with 13 bases separating them. This CDR3 is built from 16 residues. Germline assignment: CDR1 MNHNS and CDR2 SASEGT. The CDR3 DNA sequence: TGTGCCAGCAGTGATCCAGGGTATTACGGGGCCAACGTCCTGACTTTC. It translates to CASSDPGYYGANVLTF.

The chain employs TRBV6-1 and TRBJ1-5; 7 bases fit TRBD1. The germline CDR1 and CDR2 sequences are MNHNS and SASEGT. V shed 7 bases, J shed 6 bases, and the junction held 6 bases outside the gene matches. The CDR3 contains 13 residues. The CDR3 DNA follows: TGTGCCAGCACCGACAGGGTCGGTCAGCCCCAGCATTTT. This translates into CASTDRVGQPQHF.

V is TRBV7-9 and J is TRBJ2-1, with TRBD2 identical over 8 bases. CDR3 length equals 14 residues. Germline V gives CDR1 SEHNR, CDR2 FQNEAQ (reference sequence). With 8 bases clipped from V and 4 bases from J, the junction kept 7 bases outside the gene matches. The CDR3 DNA follows: TGTGCCAGCGGAGCGGGAGCCCTATACAATGAGCAGTTCTTC. It yields the protein CASGAGALYNEQFF.

This clone was seen only a few times. The J gene is TRBJ1-5, the V gene TRBV28; the D gene is possibly TRBD1 (6 bases). Germline-derived CDR1 and CDR2 are MDHEN and SYDVKM. The CDR3 has 14 residues. The V end lost 6 bases, the J end lost 7 bases, and 16 bases lay between the germline ends. CDR3: CASSQGQSRQPQHF. The CDR3 bases are TGTGCCAGCAGCCAAGGACAGTCAAGGCAGCCCCAGCATTTT.

The CDR3 coding sequence is TGTGCCAGCAGTGTATTATTGAGGGCTTTCTTT. Amino acids: CASSVLLRAFF. The chain combines TRBV2 with TRBJ1-1; D unclear. The CDR3 runs 11 residues. The germline V gene encodes CDR1 SNHLY and CDR2 FYNNEI. Trimming took 4 bases from V and 11 from J, leaving 11 bases between them.

The chain is built from TRBV7-2 and TRBJ1-1, with a possible D match to TRBD1 (5 bases). CDR1 is SGHTA, CDR2 FQGNSA, per germline. This CDR3 has 14 residues. The V gene lost 4 bases and the J gene lost 5 bases, with 14 bases spanning the gap. The CDR3 is CASSSWGGVTEAFF. The CDR3 DNA reads TGTGCCAGCAGCTCATGGGGCGGGGTTACTGAAGCTTTCTTT.

V usage is TRBV11-2 and J usage is TRBJ1-1; no clear D. Germline lookup yields CDR1 SGHAT and CDR2 FQNNGV. With 5 bases removed from V and 6 bases from J, the gap between germline ends came to 13 bases. The CDR3 sequence is 13 residues long. For the CDR3, the DNA is TGTGCCAGCAGCCCGTATATCGTCCCTGAAGCTTTCTTT. Encoded protein: CASSPYIVPEAFF.

This clone was seen just once. V usage is TRBV10-3 and J usage is TRBJ1-3; D gene uncertain. Germline values: CDR1 ENHRY, CDR2 SYGVKD. There are 14 residues in the CDR3. V was trimmed by 2 bases and J by 0 bases, leaving 5 bases between them. CDR3 sequence (DNA): TGTGCCATCAGTGAGCCGGGCTCTGGAAACACCATATATTTT. This codes for CAISEPGSGNTIYF.

The J gene is TRBJ2-5, the V gene TRBV2; D call uncertain. This CDR3 has 18 residues. Trimming pared 6 bases from V and 2 bases from J, leaving 25 bases between. Looked up from germline, CDR1 is SNHLY and CDR2 is FYNNEI. CDR3 amino acids: CASSATPTHRVPQETQYF. The CDR3 nucleotides read TGTGCCAGCAGCGCTACACCGACTCATCGAGTACCACAAGAGACCCAGTACTTC.